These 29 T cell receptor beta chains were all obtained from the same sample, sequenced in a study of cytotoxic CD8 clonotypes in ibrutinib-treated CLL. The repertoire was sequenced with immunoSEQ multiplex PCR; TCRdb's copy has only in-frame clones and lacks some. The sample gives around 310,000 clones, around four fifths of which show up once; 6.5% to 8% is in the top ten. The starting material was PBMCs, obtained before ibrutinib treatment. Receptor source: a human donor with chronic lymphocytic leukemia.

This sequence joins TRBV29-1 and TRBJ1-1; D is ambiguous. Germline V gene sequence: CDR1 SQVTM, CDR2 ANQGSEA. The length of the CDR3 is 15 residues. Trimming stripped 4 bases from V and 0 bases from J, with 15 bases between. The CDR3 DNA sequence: TGCAGCGTTGTCAAGGTCAGTTGGATGAACACTGAAGCTTTCTTT. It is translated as CSVVKVSWMNTEAFF. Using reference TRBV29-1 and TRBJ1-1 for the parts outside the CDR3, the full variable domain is SAVISQKPSRDICQRGTSLTIQCQVDSQVTMMFWYRQQPGQSLTLIATANQGSEATYESGFVIDKFPISRPNLTFSTLTVSNMSPEDSSIYLCSVVKVSWMNTEAFFGQGTRLTVV.

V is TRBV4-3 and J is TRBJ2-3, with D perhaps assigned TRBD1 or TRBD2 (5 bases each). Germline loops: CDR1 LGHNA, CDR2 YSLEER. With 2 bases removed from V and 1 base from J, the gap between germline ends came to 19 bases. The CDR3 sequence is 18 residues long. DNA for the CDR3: TGCGCCAGCAGCCAATGGGACGGATTGAAATGGGGCACAGATACGCAGTATTTT. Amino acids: CASSQWDGLKWGTDTQYF.

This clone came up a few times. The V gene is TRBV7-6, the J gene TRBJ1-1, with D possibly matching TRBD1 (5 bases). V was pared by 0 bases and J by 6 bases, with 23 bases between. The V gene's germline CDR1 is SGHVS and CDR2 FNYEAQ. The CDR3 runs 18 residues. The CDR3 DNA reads TGTGCCAGCAGCTTAGCGCTTGGGCAGGGTTTAACTCTCGCTGAAGCTTTCTTT. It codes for CASSLALGQGLTLAEAFF.

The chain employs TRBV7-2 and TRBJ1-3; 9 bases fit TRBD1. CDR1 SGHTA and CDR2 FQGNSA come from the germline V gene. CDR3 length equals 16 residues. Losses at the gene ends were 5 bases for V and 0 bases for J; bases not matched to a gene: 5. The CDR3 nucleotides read TGTGCCAGCAGCCAACAGGGGGCTGACTCTGGAAACACCATATATTTT. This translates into CASSQQGADSGNTIYF. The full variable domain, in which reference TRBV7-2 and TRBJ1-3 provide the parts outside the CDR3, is GAGVSQSPSNKVTEKGKDVELRCDPISGHTALYWYRQSLGQGLEFLIYFQGNSAPDKSGLPSDRFSAERTGGSVSTLTIQRTQQEDSAVYLCASSQQGADSGNTIYFGEGSWLTVV.

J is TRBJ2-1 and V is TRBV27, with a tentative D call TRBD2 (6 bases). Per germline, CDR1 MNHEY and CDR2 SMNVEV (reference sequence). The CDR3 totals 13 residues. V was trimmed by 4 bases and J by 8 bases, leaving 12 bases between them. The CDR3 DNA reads TGTGCCAGCAGTTGGGGGGTTTGGGATGAGCAGTTCTTC. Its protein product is CASSWGVWDEQFF.

The CDR3: CAISDFRDRRTDTQYF. The CDR3 DNA reads TGTGCCATCAGTGATTTCCGGGACAGGCGCACAGATACGCAGTATTTT. V is TRBV10-3 and J is TRBJ2-3; 8 positions agree with TRBD1. This CDR3 has 16 amino acids. Trimming at V came to 3 bases and at J to 1 base, leaving 6 bases not matched to a gene. From germline, CDR1 is ENHRY and CDR2 SYGVKD.

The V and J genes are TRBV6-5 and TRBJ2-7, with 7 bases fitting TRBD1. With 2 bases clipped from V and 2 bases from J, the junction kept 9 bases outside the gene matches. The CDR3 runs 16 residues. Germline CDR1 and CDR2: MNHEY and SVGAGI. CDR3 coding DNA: TGTGCCAGCAGTTACACATTGGGACAGAACCCCTACGAGCAGTACTTC. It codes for CASSYTLGQNPYEQYF.

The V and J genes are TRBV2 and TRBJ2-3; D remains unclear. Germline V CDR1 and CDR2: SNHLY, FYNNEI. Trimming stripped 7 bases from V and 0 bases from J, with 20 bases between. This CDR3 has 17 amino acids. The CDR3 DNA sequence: TGTGCCAGCACCCCATCCCCGGGCCTCTCTAGCACAGATACGCAGTATTTT. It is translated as CASTPSPGLSSTDTQYF.

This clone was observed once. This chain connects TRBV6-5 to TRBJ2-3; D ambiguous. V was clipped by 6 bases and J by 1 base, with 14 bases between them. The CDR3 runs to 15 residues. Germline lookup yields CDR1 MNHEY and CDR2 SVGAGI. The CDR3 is CASSRSVMGTDTQYF. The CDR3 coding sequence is TGTGCCAGCAGCAGGAGCGTTATGGGCACAGATACGCAGTATTTT.

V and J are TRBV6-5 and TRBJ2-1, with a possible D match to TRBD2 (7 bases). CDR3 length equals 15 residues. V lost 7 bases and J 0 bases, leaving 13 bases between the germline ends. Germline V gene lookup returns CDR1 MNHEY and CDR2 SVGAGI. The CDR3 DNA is TGTGCCAGCACTCGGGGGGCTAGCTCCTACAATGAGCAGTTCTTC. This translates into CASTRGASSYNEQFF.

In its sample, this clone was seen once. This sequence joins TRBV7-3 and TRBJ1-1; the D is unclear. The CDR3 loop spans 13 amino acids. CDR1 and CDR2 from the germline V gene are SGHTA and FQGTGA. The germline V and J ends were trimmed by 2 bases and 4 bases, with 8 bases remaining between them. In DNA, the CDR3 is TGTGCCAGCAGCTTACGGGGAATCACTGAAGCTTTCTTT. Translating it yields CASSLRGITEAFF.

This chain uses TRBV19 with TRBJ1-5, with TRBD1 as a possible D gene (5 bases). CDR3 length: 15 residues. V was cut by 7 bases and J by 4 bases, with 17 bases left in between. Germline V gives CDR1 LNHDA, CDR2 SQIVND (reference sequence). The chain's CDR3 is CASKTVTGTNQPQHF. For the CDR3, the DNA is TGTGCCAGTAAGACTGTAACAGGAACTAATCAGCCCCAGCATTTT. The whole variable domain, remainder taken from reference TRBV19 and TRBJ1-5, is DGGITQSPKYLFRKEGQNVTLSCEQNLNHDAMYWYRQDPGQGLRLIYYSQIVNDFQKGDIAEGYSVSREKKESFPLTVTSAQKNPTAFYLCASKTVTGTNQPQHFGDGTRLSIL.

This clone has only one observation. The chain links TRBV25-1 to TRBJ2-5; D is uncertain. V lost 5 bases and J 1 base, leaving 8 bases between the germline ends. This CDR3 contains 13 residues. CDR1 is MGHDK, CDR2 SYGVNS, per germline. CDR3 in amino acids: CASSTRPQETQYF. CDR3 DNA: TGTGCCAGCAGTACGCGGCCCCAAGAGACCCAGTACTTC. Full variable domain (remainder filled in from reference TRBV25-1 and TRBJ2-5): EADIYQTPRYLVIGTGKKITLECSQTMGHDKMYWYQQDPGMELHLIHYSYGVNSTEKGDLSSESTVSRIRTEHFPLTLESARPSHTSQYLCASSTRPQETQYFGPGTRLLVL.

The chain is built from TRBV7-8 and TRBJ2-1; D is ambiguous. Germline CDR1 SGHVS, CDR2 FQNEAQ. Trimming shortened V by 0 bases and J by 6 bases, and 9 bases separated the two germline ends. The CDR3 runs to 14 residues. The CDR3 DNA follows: TGTGCCAGCAGCTTAGCGACGGATTCCAATGAGCAGTTCTTC. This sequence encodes CASSLATDSNEQFF.

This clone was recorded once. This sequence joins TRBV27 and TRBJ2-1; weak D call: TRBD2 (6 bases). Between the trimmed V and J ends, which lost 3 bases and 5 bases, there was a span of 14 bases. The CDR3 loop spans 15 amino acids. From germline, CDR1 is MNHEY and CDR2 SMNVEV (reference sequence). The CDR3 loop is CASSFQVAENNEQFF. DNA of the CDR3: TGTGCCAGCAGTTTCCAGGTAGCGGAAAACAATGAGCAGTTCTTC.

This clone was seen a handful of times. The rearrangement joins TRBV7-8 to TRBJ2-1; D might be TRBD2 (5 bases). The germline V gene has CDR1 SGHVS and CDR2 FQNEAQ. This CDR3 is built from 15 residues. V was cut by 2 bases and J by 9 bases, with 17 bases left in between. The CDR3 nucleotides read TGTGCCAGCAGCTTATGGGGTGGGAATGCGGGTGAGCAGTTCTTC. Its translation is CASSLWGGNAGEQFF.

CDR3 DNA sequence: TGTGCCAGCAGCCAAGATCTCCGGGGGCGCGGGTCTGGCTACACCTTC. Its translation is CASSQDLRGRGSGYTF. The chain recombines TRBV14 with TRBJ1-2; TRBD1 is a possible D gene (6 bases). V lost 0 bases to trimming and J lost 7 bases, with 18 bases between them. The CDR3 loop spans 16 amino acids. CDR1 and CDR2 from the germline V gene are SGHDN and FVKESK. Full variable domain (remainder filled in from reference TRBV14 and TRBJ1-2): EAGVTQFPSHSVIEKGQTVTLRCDPISGHDNLYWYRRVMGKEIKFLLHFVKESKQDESGMPNNRFLAERTGGTYSTLKVQPAELEDSGVYFCASSQDLRGRGSGYTFGSGTRLTVV.

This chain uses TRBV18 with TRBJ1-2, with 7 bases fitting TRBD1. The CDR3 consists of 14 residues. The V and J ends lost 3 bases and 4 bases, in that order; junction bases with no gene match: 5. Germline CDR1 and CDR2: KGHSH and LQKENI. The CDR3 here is CASSPSQGIYGYTF. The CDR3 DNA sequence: TGTGCCAGCTCACCTTCACAGGGGATCTATGGCTACACCTTC.

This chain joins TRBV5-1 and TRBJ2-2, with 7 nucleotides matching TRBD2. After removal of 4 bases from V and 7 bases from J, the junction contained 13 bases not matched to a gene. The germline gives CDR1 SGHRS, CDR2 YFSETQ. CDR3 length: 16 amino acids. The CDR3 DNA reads TGCGCCAGCAGCCGCCTTTTTCGGGAGGTACTCGGGGAGCTGTTTTTT. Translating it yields CASSRLFREVLGELFF.

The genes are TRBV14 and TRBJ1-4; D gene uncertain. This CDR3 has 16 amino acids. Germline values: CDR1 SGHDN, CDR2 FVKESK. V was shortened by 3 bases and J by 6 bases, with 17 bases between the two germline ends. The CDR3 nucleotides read TGTGCCAGCAGCCAGATCGGGCCAAAGGACGATGAAAAACTGTTTTTT. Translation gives CASSQIGPKDDEKLFF.

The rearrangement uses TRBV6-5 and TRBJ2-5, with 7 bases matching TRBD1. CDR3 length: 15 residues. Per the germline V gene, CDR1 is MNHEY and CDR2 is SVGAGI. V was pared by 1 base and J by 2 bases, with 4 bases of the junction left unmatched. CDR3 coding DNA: TGTGCCAGCAGTTACTTGACAGGGCTACAAGAGACCCAGTACTTC. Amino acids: CASSYLTGLQETQYF.

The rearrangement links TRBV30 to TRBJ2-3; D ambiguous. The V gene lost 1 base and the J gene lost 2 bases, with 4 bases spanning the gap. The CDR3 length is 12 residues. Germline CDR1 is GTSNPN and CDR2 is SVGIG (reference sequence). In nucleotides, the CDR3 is TGTGCCTGGAGTGCTTTCACAGATACGCAGTATTTT. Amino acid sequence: CAWSAFTDTQYF.

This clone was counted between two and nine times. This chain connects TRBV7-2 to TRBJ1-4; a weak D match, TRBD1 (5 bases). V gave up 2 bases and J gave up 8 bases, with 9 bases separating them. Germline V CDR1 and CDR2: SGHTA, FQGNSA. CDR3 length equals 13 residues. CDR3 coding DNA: TGTGCCAGCAGCTTATCAGGGAGGGAAAAACTGTTTTTT. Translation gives CASSLSGREKLFF.

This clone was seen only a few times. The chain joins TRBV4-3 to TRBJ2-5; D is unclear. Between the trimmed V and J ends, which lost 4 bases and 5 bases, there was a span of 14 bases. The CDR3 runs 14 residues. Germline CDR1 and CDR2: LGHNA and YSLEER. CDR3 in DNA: TGCGCCAGCAGCCTAAGTCGGGTTAGGGAGACCCAGTACTTC. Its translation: CASSLSRVRETQYF.

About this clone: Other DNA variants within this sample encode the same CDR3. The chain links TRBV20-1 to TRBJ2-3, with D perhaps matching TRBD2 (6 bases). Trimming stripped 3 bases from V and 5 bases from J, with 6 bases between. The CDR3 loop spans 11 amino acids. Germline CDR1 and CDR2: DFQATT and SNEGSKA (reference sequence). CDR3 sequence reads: CSASGRDTQYF. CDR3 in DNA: TGCAGTGCTAGCGGGAGAGATACGCAGTATTTT.

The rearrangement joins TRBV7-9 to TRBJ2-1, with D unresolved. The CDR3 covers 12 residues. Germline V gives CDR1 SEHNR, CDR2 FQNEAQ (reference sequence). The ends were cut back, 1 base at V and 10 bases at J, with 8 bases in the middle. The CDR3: CASSLGLSEQFF. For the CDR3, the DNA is TGTGCCAGCAGCTTAGGTCTCTCAGAGCAGTTCTTC.

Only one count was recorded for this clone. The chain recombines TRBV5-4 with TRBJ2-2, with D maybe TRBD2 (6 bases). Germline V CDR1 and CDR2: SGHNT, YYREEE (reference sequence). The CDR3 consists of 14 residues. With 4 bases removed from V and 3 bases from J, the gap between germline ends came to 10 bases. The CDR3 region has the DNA TGTGCCAGCAGCCCTTGGGGGGACACCGGGGAGCTGTTTTTT. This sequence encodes CASSPWGDTGELFF.

This CDR3 is CASSATSGTYNEQFF. CDR3 bases: TGTGCCAGCAGCGCGACTAGCGGGACCTACAATGAGCAGTTCTTC. The V and J genes are TRBV9 and TRBJ2-1; the match to TRBD2 covers 11 bases. Trimming cost V 3 bases and J 2 bases; bases outside gene matches: 1. This CDR3 spans 15 amino acids. Per the germline V gene, CDR1 is SGDLS and CDR2 is YYNGEE.

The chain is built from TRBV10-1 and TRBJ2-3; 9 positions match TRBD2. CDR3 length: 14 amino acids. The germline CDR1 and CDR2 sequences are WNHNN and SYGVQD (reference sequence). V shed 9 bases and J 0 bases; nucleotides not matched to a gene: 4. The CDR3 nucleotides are TGCGCCAGGCGACTAGCGGCTAGCACAGATACGCAGTATTTT. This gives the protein CARRLAASTDTQYF.